This TCR beta chain was recovered during a study of blood T cell repertoires in COVID-19. Source study methods: Cell counts per sample came from amplifying reference gene primers. Clones were sequenced by immunoSEQ multiplex PCR, and TCRdb holds only the in-frame ones, with some missing. V and J calls and clone size come straight from that table; D and trimming were deduced from the DNA. The table lists some 180,000 clones, approximately 90% of them singletons. V gave up 7 bases and J gave up 4 bases, with 4 bases separating them. Germline values: CDR1 LNHDA, CDR2 SQIVND (reference sequence). The CDR3 loop spans 11 amino acids.

The V and J genes are TRBV19 and TRBJ2-2; D is uncertain. Material for sequencing was peripheral blood. This receptor was obtained from a man in his forties with active or convalescent COVID-19. CDR3 nucleotides: TGTGCCAGTAAACTCACCGGGGAGCTGTTTTTT. Its translation is CASKLTGELFF.